This section outlines one T cell receptor (beta chain) sequence together with its context. This clone was observed a single time. Its antigen is currently not known. No base quality information exists; no much larger clone differs at one position. TCRbeta CDR3 regions were profiled by bias-controlled multiplex PCR amplification of genomic DNA with the immunoSEQ Assay. On the authors' methods: The absolute abundance of each unique TCRbeta CDR3 region was quantified after sequences were collapsed and filtered. Two models were used to test differential abundance: a binomial model (Fisher-equivalent) and a beta-binomial model that adds time-dependent variance fitted from healthy donors. Clones with fewer than 5 combined templates were removed, and differential abundance was called for clones with a Benjamini-Hochberg FDR below 0.01. Using the form v = (b*log(k)+a)^2, the beta-binomial variance was modeled as a function of the total template count across the two samples. This immuneACCESS table, as held by TCRdb, lists in-frame sequences with V and J called but not all clones. Of the missing ones, under half trace to an unresolved V gene in checked studies; the others have no known cause. For V, J and clone size, that table is used; D and trimming come from the DNA. Within this sample are tens of thousands of clones, with 88% of them counted one time only. The ten most abundant clones make up around 5.9% of the sample.

These data are taken from a study of identifying expanded T cells in peripheral blood (dated by TCRdb to about 2019). As for the study more broadly: Technical replicates were generated by sequencing separate aliquots of the same genomic DNA pool, and four replicates were compared pairwise. Study-wide findings and limitations: Across all healthy-donor time intervals, the beta-binomial model significantly cut both the number of clones called differentially abundant and the false-positive rate. Across all healthy donors, variance in clone template counts between approximately 2-week samples was found to increase significantly with total template count. The binomial model flagged approximately 1.1 differentially abundant clones between technical replicates but about 16 over approximately 2 weeks and 18 to 20 over around four weeks. The authors expected that biological variance in healthy repertoires might rise further over much longer intervals, such as months to years.

During the collection period, no immune events, such as infections, were documented for the healthy donors. Blood repertoires from healthy donors were used as a training cohort for calibrating time-dependent variance in a beta-binomial model of differential abundance of T-cell clones. There were around 10 healthy donors in the training cohort, of whom 3 were female and 7 were male. Donor ages ranged from 29 to 64 years, with an average of about 44 years. Obtained from a commercial supplier, whole blood was collected from each healthy donor at three time points set two to three weeks apart. Genomic DNA was extracted from unsorted whole blood for immunosequencing. Cut back by 5 bases and 0 bases, the V and J ends lie 5 bases apart. Taken from the germline V gene (reference sequence), the CDR1 and CDR2 loops are LNHDA and SQIVND. There are 14 amino acids in the CDR3, from cysteine to phenylalanine inclusive. The read is trimmed to its CDR3 DNA, 42 bases read in frame from base 1.

The V gene is TRBV19 and the J gene is TRBJ2-6; there is no confident call for the D gene. The material sequenced was blood. The sequence derives from a person aged 18-69 years in good health. The sequenced DNA: TGTGCCAGTAGTTCGGGCTCTGGGGCCAACGTCCTGACTTTC. It translates to CASSSGSGANVLTF.